The next 5 T cell receptor beta chains were all read from a single sample in a study of T cell responses to AZD1222 COVID-19 vaccine. Produced via immunoSEQ multiplex PCR; TCRdb's table is partial and in-frame only. The sample lists some 130,000 clones, around 90% seen once, with under 2.5% in the top ten. The sequencing used peripheral blood, collected on day 0 of AZD1222 vaccination. The receptors were sampled from an adult in good health.

Here the CDR3 reads CATGTDDEQFF. Written as DNA, the CDR3 is TGTGCCACAGGGACCGACGATGAGCAGTTCTTC. The chain recombines TRBV2 with TRBJ2-1, with D tentatively TRBD1 or TRBD2 (5 bases each). The germline V gene has CDR1 SNHLY and CDR2 FYNNEI. The V end lost 10 bases, the J end lost 8 bases, and 12 bases lay between the germline ends. The CDR3 is made up of 11 amino acids. Variable domain in full (rest from reference TRBV2 and TRBJ2-1): EPEVTQTPSHQVTQMGQEVILRCVPISNHLYFYWYRQILGQKVEFLVSFYNNEISEKSEIFDDQFSVERPDGSNFTLKIRSTKLEDSAMYFCATGTDDEQFFGPGTRLTVL.

This rearrangement joins TRBV7-9 to TRBJ2-1; 11 nucleotides align to TRBD2. Germline V lookup: CDR1 SEHNR, CDR2 FQNEAQ (reference sequence). V was pared by 8 bases and J by 8 bases, with 17 bases of the junction left unmatched. This CDR3 is built from 17 residues. The CDR3 is CASLRTLLAGGGDEQFF. As DNA, the CDR3 is TGTGCCAGCCTAAGGACTCTCCTAGCGGGGGGTGGAGATGAGCAGTTCTTC.

This sequence joins TRBV5-1 and TRBJ1-5; D uncertain. Germline CDR1 and CDR2: SGHRS and YFSETQ. V dropped 4 bases and J dropped 4 bases, with 9 bases sitting between them. The CDR3 sequence is 13 residues long. The CDR3 nucleotides read TGCGCCAGCAGCCCTGATCGGAATCAGCCCCAGCATTTT. It yields the protein CASSPDRNQPQHF.

The V gene is TRBV6-5, the J gene TRBJ1-1, with TRBD1 matching over 9 bases. The germline CDR1 and CDR2 sequences are MNHEY and SVGAGI. With V trimmed by 6 bases and J by 7 bases, 9 bases remained unmatched. The CDR3 covers 14 residues. CDR3 in amino acids: CASSGDREKDEAFF. The CDR3 DNA reads as TGTGCCAGCAGCGGGGACAGGGAAAAAGATGAAGCTTTCTTT.

V and J are TRBV10-3 and TRBJ1-1, with 7 positions matching TRBD1. Germline CDR1 ENHRY, CDR2 SYGVKD. Unmatched junction bases numbered 8, after V lost 6 bases and J lost 4 bases. This CDR3 is 14 amino acids long. The CDR3 sequence is CAIRRQGPRTEAFF. The CDR3 DNA sequence: TGTGCCATCAGAAGACAGGGTCCGCGCACTGAAGCTTTCTTT.